The clone carrying this TCR beta chain was detected only once. This record belongs to a study of blood T cell repertoires in COVID-19. About the study: COVID-19 samples from acute and convalescent phases originated in the United States, Italy and Spain. Sources were T cells, B-cell-depleted T cells, or PBMCs; the material itself was cDNA or gDNA.

In the authors' methods: Nucleated cell counts were estimated from reference gene primer amplification. Some clones are missing from TCRdb's copy, which holds only in-frame ones; the method was immunoSEQ multiplex PCR. Clone size and the V and J calls come from that table; the DNA yielded D and trimming. Found here are tens of thousands of clones, approximately 83% of them singletons; the top ten hold roughly 41%. J gave up 5 bases and V 0 bases, and 4 bases lay outside the gene matches. Germline values: CDR1 SGHRS, CDR2 YFSETQ. This CDR3 is built from 15 residues. The sequenced material came from peripheral blood. This chain connects TRBV5-1 to TRBJ2-5, with 10 bases that match TRBD2. This receptor was obtained from a man older than 75 with acute or convalescent COVID-19. This chain's CDR3 is CASSLVAGGGETQYF. As DNA, the CDR3 is TGCGCCAGCAGCTTGGTAGCGGGAGGAGGTGAGACCCAGTACTTC.